These 27 T cell receptor beta chains were sequenced from one sample in a study of radiation and T cells in renal cell carcinoma. The data were produced by immunoSEQ multiplex PCR, yet TCRdb's version contains in-frame clones alone and is incomplete. The sample includes 150,000 to 160,000 clones, approximately 86% of them seen just once. Time point noted: blood 2 weeks post-SBRT. As to treatment: 15 Gy SBRT to primary tumor, nephrectomy 4 weeks later. The specimen was blood, collected from a patient whose treatment included radiotherapy and nephrectomy. These receptors were obtained from a woman in her fifties or sixties with renal cell carcinoma.

The chain uses TRBV7-9 and TRBJ1-4, with 9 nucleotides matching TRBD1. V dropped 5 bases and J dropped 5; count of bases not matched to a gene: 9. From germline, CDR1 is SEHNR and CDR2 FQNEAQ (reference sequence). CDR3 length: 16 residues. CDR3 sequence reads: CASSRPWTGENEKLFF. Written as DNA, the CDR3 is TGTGCCAGCAGCCGACCCTGGACAGGGGAGAATGAAAAACTGTTTTTT.

The CDR3, as DNA: TGTGCCAGCAGTTATTCCCGGACTAGCGGGGGGTACGAGCAGTACTTC. This gives the protein CASSYSRTSGGYEQYF. This sequence joins TRBV6-6 and TRBJ2-7; TRBD2 agrees at 14 bases. V lost 3 bases, J lost 4 bases, and 5 bases stayed unmatched. Germline-derived CDR1 and CDR2 are MNHNY and SVGAGI (reference sequence). The CDR3 has 16 residues.

The rearrangement links TRBV7-9 to TRBJ2-2, with D maybe TRBD1 (5 bases). This CDR3 contains 14 residues. Trimming removed 5 bases at V and 3 bases at J, with 10 bases between. The germline V gene has CDR1 SEHNR and CDR2 FQNEAQ (reference sequence). The CDR3 protein is CASSVDSDTGELFF. DNA of the CDR3: TGTGCCAGCAGCGTCGACAGCGACACCGGGGAGCTGTTTTTT.

The J gene is TRBJ2-3, the V gene TRBV5-1, with 8 nucleotides matching TRBD1. Germline V lookup: CDR1 SGHRS, CDR2 YFSETQ. Trimming cost V 4 bases and J 4 bases; bases outside gene matches: 8. The CDR3 loop spans 15 amino acids. The DNA of the CDR3 is TGCGCCAGCAGCGTACAGACAGGGGCGGCAGATACGCAGTATTTT. Translation gives CASSVQTGAADTQYF.

V and J are TRBV5-4 and TRBJ1-2; perhaps TRBD1 as D (6 bases). Germline V gene lookup returns CDR1 SGHNT and CDR2 YYREEE (reference sequence). Deletions cut 4 bases from V and 1 base from J, with 14 bases between. The CDR3 runs to 15 residues. The CDR3 nucleotides read TGTGCCAGCAGCCCCGAGGGGGTCCTTAACTATGGCTACACCTTC. It encodes CASSPEGVLNYGYTF.

This chain links TRBV5-1 with TRBJ2-3; TRBD2 agrees at 14 bases. Germline V CDR1 and CDR2: SGHRS, YFSETQ. The CDR3 is 19 residues long. The V segment lost 0 bases and the J segment 2 bases; nucleotides outside the gene matches: 8. CDR3 bases: TGCGCCAGCAGCTTGGTGCGGGGGACTAGCGGGAGAGACACAGATACGCAGTATTTT. Its protein is CASSLVRGTSGRDTDTQYF. The whole variable domain, remainder taken from reference TRBV5-1 and TRBJ2-3, is KAGVTQTPRYLIKTRGQQVTLSCSPISGHRSVSWYQQTPGQGLQFLFEYFSETQRNKGNFPGRFSGRQFSNSRSEMNVSTLELGDSALYLCASSLVRGTSGRDTDTQYFGPGTRLTVL.

The chain has TRBV6-5 and TRBJ1-2; a weak D match, TRBD1 (6 bases). The CDR3 is 16 amino acids. Germline V gene sequence: CDR1 MNHEY, CDR2 SVGAGI. The V end lost 2 bases, the J end lost 0 bases, and 13 bases lay between the germline ends. The CDR3 region has the DNA TGTGCCAGCAGTTACCGCCCCCAGGGGCCTAACTATGGCTACACCTTC. It codes for CASSYRPQGPNYGYTF.

The chain is built from TRBV11-2 and TRBJ1-2; TRBD1 matches at 8 bases. Germline CDR1 SGHAT, CDR2 FQNNGV. The CDR3 has 15 residues. Losses at the gene ends were 7 bases for V and 7 bases for J; bases not matched to a gene: 14. For the CDR3, the DNA is TGTGCCAGCACGATTCTCCCTGGGACAGGCGGTGGCTACACCTTC. Translation gives CASTILPGTGGGYTF.

V is TRBV5-8 and J is TRBJ2-7; TRBD1 might be the D (6 bases). The ends were cut back, 2 bases at V and 1 base at J, with 10 bases in the middle. Germline V gene sequence: CDR1 SGHTS, CDR2 YDEGEE. The CDR3 spans 14 residues. The CDR3 region has the DNA TGTGCCAGCAGCTTCTACAGGGATTCCTACGAGCAGTACTTC. Translation: CASSFYRDSYEQYF.

This clone was observed a single time. The chain is built from TRBV6-6 and TRBJ2-6; D may be TRBD2 (5 bases). Germline lookup yields CDR1 MNHNY and CDR2 SVGAGI (reference sequence). Trimming removed 6 bases at V and 0 bases at J, with 9 bases between. The CDR3 contains 15 residues. CDR3 nucleotide sequence: TGTGCCAGCAGACTCCGGGACTCTGGGGCCAACGTCCTGACTTTC. This codes for CASRLRDSGANVLTF.

In this sample, this clone turned up once. The chain employs TRBV19 and TRBJ1-5; D unresolved. This CDR3 has 13 amino acids. V was clipped by 5 bases and J by 7 bases, with 12 bases between them. Germline V gene sequence: CDR1 LNHDA, CDR2 SQIVND (reference sequence). As DNA, the CDR3 is TGTGCCAGTAGTCTGGGGTTGGGGCAGCCCCAGCATTTT. It is translated as CASSLGLGQPQHF. Full variable domain (outside the CDR3, taken from reference TRBV19 and TRBJ1-5): DGGITQSPKYLFRKEGQNVTLSCEQNLNHDAMYWYRQDPGQGLRLIYYSQIVNDFQKGDIAEGYSVSREKKESFPLTVTSAQKNPTAFYLCASSLGLGQPQHFGDGTRLSIL.

CDR3: CASSQEGARGLSEQFF. The CDR3 region has the DNA TGCGCCAGCAGCCAAGAAGGCGCTAGGGGACTAAGCGAGCAGTTCTTC. The chain carries TRBV4-3 and TRBJ2-1; TRBD2 matches at 7 bases. This CDR3 has 16 amino acids. Trimming at V came to 0 bases and at J to 10 bases, leaving 12 bases not matched to a gene. The V gene's germline CDR1 is LGHNA and CDR2 YSLEER.

This chain connects TRBV7-2 to TRBJ2-7; D gene uncertain. The CDR3 runs to 10 residues. Looked up from germline, CDR1 is SGHTA and CDR2 is FQGNSA. Deletions cut 8 bases from V and 4 bases from J, with 6 bases between. CDR3 nucleotides: TGTGCCAGCGGAGCGTACGAGCAGTACTTC. It is translated as CASGAYEQYF. Combining the CDR3 with reference TRBV7-2 and TRBJ2-7 gives the whole variable domain GAGVSQSPSNKVTEKGKDVELRCDPISGHTALYWYRQSLGQGLEFLIYFQGNSAPDKSGLPSDRFSAERTGGSVSTLTIQRTQQEDSAVYLCASGAYEQYFGPGTRLTVT.

This clone has only a few counts. The V call is TRBV19, the J call TRBJ1-4; a weak D match, TRBD1 (6 bases). The CDR3 length is 12 residues. The ends were cut back, 5 bases at V and 8 bases at J, with 9 bases in the middle. The V gene's germline CDR1 is LNHDA and CDR2 SQIVND (reference sequence). The CDR3 spells CASSPGTEKLFF. The CDR3 bases are TGTGCCAGTAGTCCCGGGACAGAAAAACTGTTTTTT.

CDR3 protein: CASSPSVGARGLQYF. The CDR3 nucleotides read TGTGCCAGCAGCCCCTCGGTTGGGGCGAGGGGCCTTCAGTACTTC. The chain links TRBV7-2 to TRBJ2-4; D is possibly TRBD1 or TRBD2 (5 bases each). Trimming stripped 5 bases from V and 11 bases from J, with 22 bases between. Germline-derived CDR1 and CDR2 are SGHTA and FQGNSA. The CDR3 contains 15 residues.

A word on this clone: Compared with germline, one end of the junction differs, possibly owing to a read error. The chain recombines TRBV18 with TRBJ2-5; possible D gene TRBD1, 5 bases. CDR3 size: 17 residues. In germline, CDR1 is KGHSH, CDR2 LQKENI. The DNA for the CDR3 is TGTGCCAGCTCACCCCGGCAAGCGAGTATGGGGCAAGGGACCCAGTACTTC. This encodes CASSPRQASMGQGTQYF.

The V and J genes are TRBV9 and TRBJ1-3, with 10 positions matching TRBD1. With V trimmed by 0 bases and J by 9 bases, 6 bases remained unmatched. Germline lookup yields CDR1 SGDLS and CDR2 YYNGEE. The CDR3 covers 15 residues. CDR3 region: CASSVGTGGLGTIYF. As DNA, the CDR3 is TGTGCCAGCAGCGTAGGGACAGGGGGTCTTGGCACCATATATTTT.

The chain combines TRBV5-4 with TRBJ2-1; 12 positions agree with TRBD2. Trimming took 2 bases from V and 15 from J; bases not matched to a gene: 6. Germline-derived CDR1 and CDR2 are SGHNT and YYREEE (reference sequence). The CDR3 has 13 residues. The CDR3 DNA reads as TGTGCCAGCAGCTTAACTAGCGGGGGGCGTCCGTTCTTC. As protein: CASSLTSGGRPFF. The full variable domain, its missing parts supplied by reference TRBV5-4 and TRBJ2-1, is ETGVTQSPTHLIKTRGQQVTLRCSSQSGHNTVSWYQQALGQGPQFIFQYYREEENGRGNFPPRFSGLQFPNYSSELNVNALELDDSALYLCASSLTSGGRPFFGPGTRLTVL.

The rearrangement links TRBV9 to TRBJ2-7; 7 bases match TRBD2. Germline values: CDR1 SGDLS, CDR2 YYNGEE. The J segment lost 4 bases and the V segment lost 0 bases, leaving 4 bases of the junction unmatched. The CDR3 totals 14 residues. The CDR3 DNA is TGTGCCAGCAGCGTAGAGGGTAGCGGGTACGAGCAGTACTTC. Translating it yields CASSVEGSGYEQYF.

The CDR3 bases are TGTGCCAGCAGCTTAGAGGGCAGGGCGAACTATGGCTACACCTTC. Translation gives CASSLEGRANYGYTF. The chain combines TRBV7-2 with TRBJ1-2, with D possibly TRBD1 on 5 matching bases. CDR1 is SGHTA, CDR2 FQGNSA, per germline. V was shortened by 1 base and J by 2 bases, with 11 bases between the two germline ends. The CDR3 spans 15 residues.

This clone was observed once. This chain uses TRBV9 with TRBJ2-7; D is ambiguous. Germline CDR1 SGDLS, CDR2 YYNGEE. CDR3 length equals 13 residues. V lost 1 base to trimming and J lost 0 bases, with 5 bases between them. The CDR3: CASSVSSSYEQYF. The CDR3 DNA sequence: TGTGCCAGCAGCGTATCCAGCTCCTACGAGCAGTACTTC.

This chain joins TRBV7-2 and TRBJ2-1, with 7 bases that match TRBD2. Trimming at V came to 1 base and at J to 6 bases, leaving 6 bases not matched to a gene. The germline V gene has CDR1 SGHTA and CDR2 FQGNSA. The CDR3 has 15 amino acids. The CDR3, as DNA: TGTGCCAGCAGCTTAGGGACTAGTCGTTCCAATGAGCAGTTCTTC. It translates to CASSLGTSRSNEQFF.

This chain joins TRBV7-8 and TRBJ1-5, with D uncertain. Germline CDR1 reads SGHVS; CDR2 reads FQNEAQ. The CDR3 length is 17 residues. V gave up 0 bases and J gave up 2 bases, with 14 bases separating them. In nucleotides, the CDR3 is TGTGCCAGCAGCTTAGCGATGGAAGGCCTCGGCAATCAGCCCCAGCATTTT. As protein: CASSLAMEGLGNQPQHF.

The chain links TRBV6-1 to TRBJ1-2; D is unresolved. CDR1 and CDR2 from the germline V gene are MNHNS and SASEGT. The CDR3 is 14 amino acids. V was pared by 5 bases and J by 4 bases, with 14 bases between. As DNA, the CDR3 is TGTGCCAGCAGTCCCCGGACCCTATCCTATGGCTACACCTTC. Encoded protein: CASSPRTLSYGYTF.

This chain links TRBV15 with TRBJ2-1; D is possibly TRBD2 (6 bases). Germline loops: CDR1 LNHNV, CDR2 YYDKDF (reference sequence). V was pared by 8 bases and J by 7 bases, with 15 bases between. The CDR3 runs to 13 residues. Here the CDR3 reads CATGTPGFNEQFF. The CDR3, as DNA: TGTGCCACCGGGACTCCTGGCTTTAATGAGCAGTTCTTC.

The chain carries TRBV9 and TRBJ1-2, with TRBD1 as a possible D gene (5 bases). The CDR3 has 16 residues. Germline CDR1 SGDLS, CDR2 YYNGEE. Deletions cut 0 bases from V and 5 bases from J, with 17 bases between. CDR3 region: CASSVEGKGSLYGYTF. CDR3 nucleotide sequence: TGTGCCAGCAGCGTAGAGGGGAAAGGGTCTCTTTATGGCTACACCTTC.

The chain carries TRBV7-2 and TRBJ2-7, with 12 positions matching TRBD2. J lost 4 bases, V lost 10 bases, and 8 bases had no gene match. CDR3 size: 14 residues. Germline-derived CDR1 and CDR2 are SGHTA and FQGNSA. The CDR3 sequence: CATGASGGAYEQYF. The DNA for the CDR3 is TGTGCCACAGGGGCTAGCGGGGGGGCGTACGAGCAGTACTTC.